These 15 T cell receptor beta chains share one sample of origin, sequenced in a study of blood T cell repertoires in COVID-19. Here immunoSEQ multiplex PCR was the method, and the copy in TCRdb shows in-frame clones only, minus some. The sample has some 38,000 clones; 80% are singletons. Input material: peripheral blood. These receptors were obtained from a woman in her seventies with acute or convalescent COVID-19.

The chain combines TRBV4-1 with TRBJ1-2; perhaps TRBD1 as D (6 bases). This CDR3 is built from 17 residues. The V and J ends lost 0 bases and 6 bases respectively, with 20 bases between them. Per the germline V gene, CDR1 is MGHRA and CDR2 is YSYEKL. The CDR3 DNA is TGCGCCAGCAGCCAAGACCGTGGACAGTCTCATACCAATGGCTACACCTTC. Translated: CASSQDRGQSHTNGYTF.

The chain recombines TRBV6-6 with TRBJ2-7; D remains ambiguous. The germline CDR1 and CDR2 sequences are MNHNY and SVGAGI (reference sequence). Trimming took off 7 bases at V and 3 bases at J, with 13 bases between the two ends. The CDR3 has 13 residues. The DNA for the CDR3 is TGTGCCAGCACCGTCCCACCCGGCTACGAGCAGTACTTC. It is translated as CASTVPPGYEQYF.

The V and J genes are TRBV10-3 and TRBJ2-3; a possible D gene is TRBD2 (6 bases). V lost 4 bases to trimming and J lost 3 bases, with 20 bases between them. The CDR3 length is 17 residues. Germline values: CDR1 ENHRY, CDR2 SYGVKD. The CDR3 DNA follows: TGTGCCATCAGTGCAGGGATGCGGGACCGCGGAACAGATACGCAGTATTTT. It codes for CAISAGMRDRGTDTQYF.

Details on this clone: One end of the junction does not line up with germline, which may come from a read error. This chain links TRBV13 with TRBJ2-1; D is ambiguous. Per the germline V gene, CDR1 is PRHDT and CDR2 is FYEKMQ (reference sequence). The CDR3 has 13 residues. The CDR3 DNA reads as TGTGCCAGCAGCTTAAGTTTCGGAGCCGAGCGGTTCTTC. It yields the protein CASSLSFGAERFF. The full variable domain, in which reference TRBV13 and TRBJ2-1 provide the parts outside the CDR3, is AAGVIQSPRHLIKEKRETATLKCYPIPRHDTVYWYQQGPGQDPQFLISFYEKMQSDKGSIPDRFSAQQFSDYHSELNMSSLELGDSALYFCASSLSFGAERFFGPGTRLTVL.

This chain links TRBV2 with TRBJ2-1; 12 bases align to TRBD2. The germline V gene has CDR1 SNHLY and CDR2 FYNNEI. The CDR3 loop spans 15 amino acids. Losses at the gene ends were 6 bases for V and 1 base for J; bases not matched to a gene: 1. The CDR3 region has the DNA TGTGCCAGCAGAGGACTAGCGGGGTCCTACAATGAGCAGTTCTTC. Its protein is CASRGLAGSYNEQFF.

The chain carries TRBV12-3 or TRBV12-4 and TRBJ1-2; TRBD1 is a possible D gene (5 bases). V lost 8 bases, J lost 4 bases, and 14 bases lay in between. This CDR3 is 13 amino acids long. The CDR3 DNA sequence: TGTGCCAGCTCAAGGACATCTGTCTATGGCTACACCTTC. Protein sequence: CASSRTSVYGYTF.

V and J are TRBV5-8 and TRBJ2-5; 7 positions agree with TRBD1. The CDR3 contains 16 residues. Trimming cost V 0 bases and J 1 base; bases outside gene matches: 6. Germline-derived CDR1 and CDR2 are SGHTS and YDEGEE. The CDR3 region is CASSLGGGSPQETQYF. CDR3 bases: TGTGCCAGCAGCTTGGGAGGGGGCAGTCCCCAAGAGACCCAGTACTTC.

The chain uses TRBV5-5 and TRBJ2-2; 8 bases line up with TRBD2. This CDR3 has 16 residues. Germline CDR1 and CDR2: SGHKS and YYEKEE (reference sequence). V was pared by 2 bases and J by 5 bases, with 8 bases of the junction left unmatched. CDR3 in amino acids: CASSFSRGAFTGELFF. In DNA form, the CDR3 reads TGTGCCAGCAGCTTTTCGCGGGGGGCTTTTACCGGGGAGCTGTTTTTT.

V and J are TRBV6-5 and TRBJ2-1; 14 positions agree with TRBD2. Germline CDR1 MNHEY, CDR2 SVGAGI. The trim removed 10 bases at V and 8 bases at J, leaving 10 bases unmatched. The CDR3 is 15 residues long. The CDR3 is CATQSGTSGGYEQFF. The CDR3 DNA follows: TGTGCCACTCAATCCGGGACTAGCGGGGGCTATGAGCAGTTCTTC.

J is TRBJ2-1 and V is TRBV12-3 or TRBV12-4; D unresolved. CDR3 length: 11 amino acids. V lost 5 bases and J lost 6, with 5 bases in between. CDR3 sequence (DNA): TGTGCCAGCAGTCCCGGCAATGAGCAGTTCTTC. This sequence encodes CASSPGNEQFF.

The chain combines TRBV19 with TRBJ2-1, with a possible D match to TRBD2 (7 bases). The CDR3 runs 18 residues. Germline V CDR1 and CDR2: LNHDA, SQIVND (reference sequence). The V gene lost 4 bases and the J gene lost 7 bases, with 26 bases spanning the gap. CDR3 residues: CASSRRLVEEGGGNEQFF. CDR3 DNA sequence: TGTGCCAGTAGTAGGAGACTAGTGGAGGAAGGGGGGGGTAATGAGCAGTTCTTC. The full variable domain, completed using reference TRBV19 and TRBJ2-1, is DGGITQSPKYLFRKEGQNVTLSCEQNLNHDAMYWYRQDPGQGLRLIYYSQIVNDFQKGDIAEGYSVSREKKESFPLTVTSAQKNPTAFYLCASSRRLVEEGGGNEQFFGPGTRLTVL.

In nucleotides, the CDR3 is TGCGCCAGCAGTTTAGCGGGGGCTAGCACAGATACGCAGTATTTT. Translation: CASSLAGASTDTQYF. The chain recombines TRBV5-1 with TRBJ2-3; 9 bases fit TRBD2. J was trimmed by 0 bases and V by 5 bases; bases with no gene match: 4. Looked up from germline, CDR1 is SGHRS and CDR2 is YFSETQ. The CDR3 consists of 15 residues.

The genes are TRBV25-1 and TRBJ2-7; TRBD2 is a possible D gene (7 bases). V was shortened by 4 bases and J by 4 bases, with 14 bases between the two germline ends. CDR3 length: 14 residues. Germline V gene sequence: CDR1 MGHDK, CDR2 SYGVNS. The CDR3, as DNA: TGTGCCAGCAGTGGGGAGGGGGGGTTGTACGAGCAGTACTTC. Translating it yields CASSGEGGLYEQYF.

The rearrangement joins TRBV7-2 to TRBJ2-3; 7 bases map to TRBD1. The J segment lost 0 bases and the V segment lost 5 bases, leaving 2 bases of the junction unmatched. This CDR3 comprises 14 residues. Germline loops: CDR1 SGHTA, CDR2 FQGNSA. The CDR3 here is CASSTGQSTDTQYF. For the CDR3, the DNA is TGTGCCAGCAGCACGGGACAGAGCACAGATACGCAGTATTTT.

The chain combines TRBV6-1 with TRBJ2-3; 9 nucleotides agree with TRBD1. With V trimmed by 2 bases and J by 4 bases, 7 bases remained unmatched. CDR1 MNHNS and CDR2 SASEGT come from the germline V gene. This CDR3 contains 16 residues. In DNA, the CDR3 is TGTGCCAGCAGTGAAATGGGACAGGGTCGGGCAGATACGCAGTATTTT. Translation: CASSEMGQGRADTQYF.